A single sample is the source of the 30 T cell receptor beta chains below, sequenced in a study of cytomegalovirus exposure and HLA in healthy donors. Primers: 60 Vbeta forward and 13 Jbeta reverse. Some clones are missing from TCRdb's copy, which holds only in-frame ones; the method was immunoSEQ multiplex PCR. The profile shows about 140,000 clones, around 81% of them singletons. The sample comprised PBMCs. The receptors originated from a man in his forties or fifties in good health and CMV-seropositive.

This chain connects TRBV4-2 to TRBJ2-5; 14 positions agree with TRBD2. The length of the CDR3 is 16 residues. CDR1 LGHNA and CDR2 YNFKEQ come from the germline V gene. V shed 1 base, J shed 3 bases, and the junction held 1 base outside the gene matches. The CDR3 DNA sequence: TGTGCCAGCAGCCAAGGGGGACTAGCGGGGGAAGAGACCCAGTACTTC. It translates to CASSQGGLAGEETQYF.

The J gene is TRBJ2-7, the V gene TRBV4-3, with TRBD2 matching over 8 bases. This CDR3 has 15 residues. Trimming cost V 4 bases and J 3 bases; bases outside gene matches: 8. CDR1 and CDR2 (germline): LGHNA, YSLEER. CDR3 protein: CASSPWRGVNYEQYF. Here the CDR3 DNA reads TGCGCCAGCAGCCCATGGCGGGGGGTGAACTACGAGCAGTACTTC.

Concerning this clone: One end of the junction varies from germline; a read error may be responsible. The sample holds other DNA sequences that translate to the same CDR3. The rearrangement links TRBV5-4 to TRBJ2-7; TRBD1 agrees at 8 bases. CDR3 size: 14 residues. Germline-derived CDR1 and CDR2 are SGHNT and YYREEE (reference sequence). The CDR3 reads CASTFGQGEYEQYF. The CDR3, as DNA: TGCGCCAGCACCTTCGGACAGGGCGAGTACGAGCAGTACTTC.

This chain connects TRBV21-1 to TRBJ1-5; the D call in the table, TRBD1, was not verified against the DNA. TRBV21-1 is a recognized pseudogene. This CDR3 is built from 14 residues. As DNA, the CDR3 is TGTGCCAGCAGCAACAAGGGGCGTTCTCAGCCCCAGCATTTT. It codes for CASSNKGRSQPQHF.

The chain recombines TRBV5-4 with TRBJ2-7, with TRBD2 matching over 10 bases. Germline V gives CDR1 SGHNT, CDR2 YYREEE (reference sequence). This CDR3 has 15 residues. Unmatched junction bases numbered 6, after V lost 4 bases and J lost 2 bases. CDR3: CASSGAGTSAYEQYF. Here the CDR3 DNA reads TGTGCCAGCAGCGGGGCAGGGACTAGCGCCTACGAGCAGTACTTC.

This chain joins TRBV30 and TRBJ2-7; TRBD2 matches 9 bases. Germline-derived CDR1 and CDR2 are GTSNPN and SVGIG (reference sequence). The CDR3 spans 16 residues. Germline trimming cut 4 bases from V and 6 bases from J; bases unmatched to any gene: 16. CDR3 DNA sequence: TGTGCCTGGACCAAAAAGACGGGCGGGAGGGCCTCCGAGCAGTACTTC. Amino acid sequence: CAWTKKTGGRASEQYF.

This chain uses TRBV28 with TRBJ1-1; 8 bases agree with TRBD1. This CDR3 contains 19 residues. Trimming cost V 5 bases and J 0 bases; bases outside gene matches: 17. CDR1 and CDR2 from the germline V gene are MDHEN and SYDVKM. The CDR3 DNA sequence: TGTGCCAGCAGTCTACTGTCCAGTCCCGGGACAGGTATGAACACTGAAGCTTTCTTT. Encoded protein: CASSLLSSPGTGMNTEAFF.

This chain connects TRBV5-4 to TRBJ2-1; a weak D match, TRBD2 (5 bases). This CDR3 is built from 14 residues. Germline loops: CDR1 SGHNT, CDR2 YYREEE (reference sequence). V shed 1 base and J shed 5 bases, with 10 bases lying between them. CDR3 DNA: TGTGCCAGCAGCTTGCCCGGGATTGACAATGAGCAGTTCTTC. Residues: CASSLPGIDNEQFF.

The chain links TRBV4-1 to TRBJ2-1; D remains ambiguous. V was trimmed by 0 bases and J by 3 bases, leaving 6 bases between them. This CDR3 is built from 14 residues. The germline V gene encodes CDR1 MGHRA and CDR2 YSYEKL. This CDR3 reads CASSQDLFYNEQFF. CDR3 sequence (DNA): TGCGCCAGCAGCCAAGACTTATTCTACAATGAGCAGTTCTTC.

The V gene is TRBV2, the J gene TRBJ2-5; D is possibly TRBD2 (5 bases). V was shortened by 6 bases and J by 2 bases, with 16 bases between the two germline ends. Germline-derived CDR1 and CDR2 are SNHLY and FYNNEI. The CDR3 covers 15 residues. The CDR3 protein is CASRKEGLLQETQYF. CDR3 sequence (DNA): TGTGCCAGCAGGAAGGAAGGACTCTTACAAGAGACCCAGTACTTC.

V gene TRBV13 combines with J gene TRBJ2-7, with 10 bases aligning to TRBD1. Germline V gene sequence: CDR1 PRHDT, CDR2 FYEKMQ (reference sequence). CDR3 length: 15 residues. The V gene end was trimmed by 5 bases and the J gene end by 3 bases; junction bases not matched to a gene: 7. Here the CDR3 DNA reads TGTGCCAGCAGCCAGGGGACAGGGGTGCACTACGAGCAGTACTTC. It is translated as CASSQGTGVHYEQYF.

This clone appeared a few times. The chain is built from TRBV6-6 and TRBJ2-5; D remains ambiguous. The J call may be incorrect, as the DNA end agrees better with TRBJ2-7. There are 12 residues in the CDR3. The V gene's germline CDR1 is MNHNY and CDR2 SVGAGI (reference sequence). The DNA for the CDR3 is TGTGCCAGCAGTCGACGAGGCTACGAGCAGTACTTC. This codes for CASSRRGYEQYF.

The chain is built from TRBV19 and TRBJ2-7; 8 nucleotides align to TRBD2. Per the germline V gene, CDR1 is LNHDA and CDR2 is SQIVND (reference sequence). The CDR3 runs 15 residues. The V gene end was trimmed by 4 bases and the J gene end by 2 bases; junction bases not matched to a gene: 7. The CDR3 region is CASSTGTRGTYEQYF. The DNA for the CDR3 is TGTGCCAGTAGTACCGGGACTAGGGGAACCTACGAGCAGTACTTC.

Worth noting for this clone: Distinct nucleotide sequences in the sample also encode this CDR3. The chain uses TRBV7-9 and TRBJ1-1; no reliable D call. The CDR3 is made up of 14 amino acids. Trimming removed 5 bases at V and 0 bases at J, with 10 bases between. Germline lookup yields CDR1 SEHNR and CDR2 FQNEAQ (reference sequence). This CDR3 is CASSPPGLNTEAFF. CDR3 nucleotide sequence: TGTGCCAGCAGCCCCCCGGGTTTGAACACTGAAGCTTTCTTT.

The chain joins TRBV18 to TRBJ1-5, with 7 bases identical to TRBD1. In germline, CDR1 is KGHSH, CDR2 LQKENI. The CDR3 is 12 amino acids. Trimming at V came to 6 bases and at J to 7 bases, leaving 3 bases not matched to a gene. CDR3 sequence reads: CASSNRGQPQHF. CDR3 DNA sequence: TGTGCCAGCTCGAACAGGGGCCAGCCCCAGCATTTT.

The V call is TRBV28, the J call TRBJ1-2; D unclear. The V and J ends lost 1 base and 0 bases respectively, with 6 bases between them. CDR1 is MDHEN and CDR2 is SYDVKM in the germline V gene. The CDR3 has 14 residues. This chain's CDR3 is CASSLSQTNYGYTF. The CDR3 bases are TGTGCCAGCAGTTTATCCCAGACTAACTATGGCTACACCTTC.

The chain uses TRBV5-1 and TRBJ2-7, with TRBD2 matching 7 bases. The germline V gene encodes CDR1 SGHRS and CDR2 YFSETQ. J lost 7 bases, V lost 4 bases, and 11 bases had no gene match. This CDR3 comprises 14 residues. CDR3 nucleotide sequence: TGCGCCAGCAGCCCGCTCGGCGGGAGCGGTGAGCAGTACTTC. This translates into CASSPLGGSGEQYF.

The V gene is TRBV7-8, the J gene TRBJ1-5; a possible D gene is TRBD1 (5 bases). The CDR3 is 16 amino acids. The V and J ends lost 3 bases and 4 bases respectively, with 16 bases between them. The germline gives CDR1 SGHVS, CDR2 FQNEAQ. For the CDR3, the DNA is TGTGCCAGCAGCTTTGGTATAATGCGGGGGAATCAGCCCCAGCATTTT. Encoded protein: CASSFGIMRGNQPQHF.

The J gene is TRBJ2-5, the V gene TRBV11-2; D might be TRBD2 (6 bases). CDR3 length equals 13 residues. V lost 4 bases and J lost 2, with 8 bases in between. Per the germline V gene, CDR1 is SGHAT and CDR2 is FQNNGV. In DNA, the CDR3 is TGTGCCAGCAGCTCGGGACTGCAAGAGACCCAGTACTTC. The encoded protein is CASSSGLQETQYF.

The rearrangement links TRBV19 to TRBJ1-1; 8 bases map to TRBD1. The CDR3 covers 13 residues. V lost 5 bases, J lost 5 bases, and 4 bases stayed unmatched. The germline CDR1 and CDR2 sequences are LNHDA and SQIVND (reference sequence). The CDR3 DNA is TGTGCCAGTAGTGGTGACAGGGGAACTGAAGCTTTCTTT. Residues: CASSGDRGTEAFF.

The chain combines TRBV4-2 with TRBJ1-2; D gene ambiguous. The CDR3 consists of 14 residues. Germline-derived CDR1 and CDR2 are LGHNA and YNFKEQ. V lost 0 bases and J 7 bases, leaving 12 bases between the germline ends. CDR3 protein: CASSQDRGFSGYTF. The CDR3 DNA reads TGTGCCAGCAGCCAAGATAGAGGTTTTTCTGGCTACACCTTC.

The chain links TRBV7-2 to TRBJ2-3; 7 positions agree with TRBD1. Per the germline V gene, CDR1 is SGHTA and CDR2 is FQGNSA. V shed 5 bases, J shed 2 bases, and the junction held 7 bases outside the gene matches. CDR3 length: 15 amino acids. In DNA form, the CDR3 reads TGTGCCAGCAGCCCCTACAGGGGTGTCACAGATACGCAGTATTTT. Translation gives CASSPYRGVTDTQYF.

This clone was seen a handful of times. The genes are TRBV12-5 and TRBJ1-3; possibly TRBD1 for D (6 bases). Trimming removed 1 base at V and 4 bases at J, with 17 bases between. The CDR3 totals 17 residues. In germline, CDR1 is LGHNT, CDR2 FRNRAP. CDR3 bases: TGTGCTAGTGGTTTGGCCGCCCCACAGGGAGTGGGAAACACCATATATTTT. Encoded protein: CASGLAAPQGVGNTIYF.

This clone was detected once. J is TRBJ1-1 and V is TRBV30, with 8 nucleotides matching TRBD1. Germline loops: CDR1 GTSNPN, CDR2 SVGIG (reference sequence). The CDR3 spans 14 residues. After removal of 7 bases from V and 1 base from J, the junction contained 8 bases not matched to a gene. CDR3 sequence reads: CAYKPGQENTEAFF. In nucleotides, the CDR3 is TGTGCCTATAAACCGGGACAGGAGAACACTGAAGCTTTCTTT.

This clone showed up just a few times. This chain connects TRBV6-6 to TRBJ1-1; D ambiguous. This CDR3 has 15 residues. Per germline, CDR1 MNHNY and CDR2 SVGAGI (reference sequence). V lost 0 bases, J lost 6 bases, and 14 bases lay in between. DNA for the CDR3: TGTGCCAGCAGTTACTCTCCAGAGGTATCCGCTGAAGCTTTCTTT. Amino acids: CASSYSPEVSAEAFF.

The count of this clone is one. The chain combines TRBV9 with TRBJ1-2, with D possibly TRBD1 on 5 matching bases. Trimming removed 5 bases at V and 1 base at J, with 9 bases between. The length of the CDR3 is 13 residues. CDR1 is SGDLS and CDR2 is YYNGEE in the germline V gene. The CDR3, as DNA: TGTGCCAGCAGTCTCAGGGATAACTATGGCTACACCTTC. Its protein is CASSLRDNYGYTF.

The V gene is TRBV9, the J gene TRBJ1-6, with no clear D. There are 13 residues in the CDR3. The V end lost 0 bases, the J end lost 14 bases, and 12 bases lay between the germline ends. Germline V lookup: CDR1 SGDLS, CDR2 YYNGEE. The CDR3 here is CASSVVEGRTLHF. CDR3 sequence (DNA): TGTGCCAGCAGCGTAGTGGAGGGAAGGACCCTCCACTTT.

This clone was picked up one time. V usage is TRBV5-5 and J usage is TRBJ1-5; D gene unclear. Trimming removed 3 bases at V and 1 base at J, with 8 bases between. The CDR3 has 14 residues. In germline, CDR1 is SGHKS, CDR2 YYEKEE (reference sequence). This CDR3 is CASSSAGSNQPQHF. DNA of the CDR3: TGTGCCAGCAGCTCGGCGGGGAGCAATCAGCCCCAGCATTTT. Supplemented by reference TRBV5-5 and TRBJ1-5, the full variable domain reads DAGVTQSPTHLIKTRGQQVTLRCSPISGHKSVSWYQQVLGQGPQFIFQYYEKEERGRGNFPDRFSARQFPNYSSELNVNALLLGDSALYLCASSSAGSNQPQHFGDGTRLSIL.

V is TRBV29-1 and J is TRBJ2-5; D may be TRBD2 (5 bases). V was trimmed by 3 bases and J by 2 bases, leaving 10 bases between them. The CDR3 covers 13 residues. Germline V gene sequence: CDR1 SQVTM, CDR2 ANQGSEA. DNA for the CDR3: TGCAGCGTTGACGAGGGTGCTCAAGAGACCCAGTACTTC. Protein product: CSVDEGAQETQYF.

The chain joins TRBV6-1 to TRBJ2-7; 11 positions agree with TRBD1. After removal of 6 bases from V and 5 bases from J, the junction contained 3 bases not matched to a gene. Germline values: CDR1 MNHNS, CDR2 SASEGT. The CDR3 has 13 amino acids. The CDR3 region is CASRDRGRHEQYF. The DNA for the CDR3 is TGTGCCAGCAGGGACAGGGGGCGCCACGAGCAGTACTTC.